The clone carrying this T cell receptor beta chain was picked up a small number of times. Its antigen is not known. The data derive from a study of CD8 T cells in ankylosing spondylitis. Regarding the study as a whole: Enrichment of disease-linked clones was reportedly significant in matched ankylosing spondylitis synovial fluid. Seven to nine highly homologous variants made up a TCR beta motif that seemed to typify ankylosing spondylitis blood. Earlier authors reported some of these motif variants in reactive arthritis synovial fluid and blood. Disease-linked clones displayed a CD8+ phenotype and appeared relatively rarely in peripheral blood.

Quantitative 5'-RACE with molecular barcodes was used to make the TCR beta libraries. Each CDR3 protein gets one entry after TCRdb re-called the 5' RACE reads with MiXCR. The sample shows roughly 470,000 distinct CDR3 sequences, 25% to 30% of them seen only once. V lost 3 bases and J lost 4; bases outside the gene matches: 1. This CDR3 is built from 14 residues. The chain recombines TRBV12-3 or TRBV12-4 with TRBJ2-1; 9 bases are shared with TRBD2. This receptor was identified in a male donor with ankylosing spondylitis. Sequencing was carried out using blood, either unsorted or a sorted T cell fraction (not recorded which). The CDR3 DNA reads as TGTGCCAGCAGTTTTCTAGCGGGGTACAATGAGCAGTTCTTC. This codes for CASSFLAGYNEQFF.